The 8 T cell receptor beta chains presented below share a single source sample, sequenced in a study of blood T cell repertoires in COVID-19. The repertoire was sequenced with immunoSEQ multiplex PCR; TCRdb's copy has only in-frame clones and lacks some. The sample lists over 40,000 clones; around four fifths were seen once. The sample consisted of peripheral blood. These receptors originate from a human donor in a cohort sampled during active COVID-19.

This chain connects TRBV3-1 (or the pseudogene TRBV3-2) to TRBJ2-1; 7 positions agree with TRBD2. The CDR3 is 14 amino acids. Germline loops: CDR1 LGHDT, CDR2 YNNKEL (reference sequence). V was pared by 3 bases and J by 3 bases, with 2 bases of the junction left unmatched. The CDR3 is CASSQGGDYNEQFF. CDR3 nucleotide sequence: TGTGCCAGCAGCCAGGGAGGGGACTACAATGAGCAGTTCTTC.

This chain links TRBV5-4 with TRBJ2-1; TRBD2 matches 9 bases. This CDR3 is built from 15 residues. Germline CDR1 is SGHNT and CDR2 is YYREEE (reference sequence). The junction had 4 bases not matched to a gene; V was cut back by 3 bases and J by 3 bases. CDR3 residues: CASSYSSGNYNEQFF. In DNA, the CDR3 is TGTGCCAGCAGCTACTCTAGCGGGAACTACAATGAGCAGTTCTTC.

The chain couples TRBV7-2 to TRBJ2-1; TRBD2 agrees at 8 bases. Germline CDR1 and CDR2: SGHTA and FQGNSA. The CDR3 length is 15 residues. Germline trimming cut 2 bases from V and 10 bases from J; bases unmatched to any gene: 10. The CDR3 is CASSLRLRASGEQFF. CDR3 coding DNA: TGTGCCAGCAGCTTAAGGCTGCGGGCTAGCGGGGAGCAGTTCTTC.

This clone appeared once. The rearrangement joins TRBV13 to TRBJ2-2; 13 bases fit TRBD2. The germline V gene encodes CDR1 PRHDT and CDR2 FYEKMQ (reference sequence). This CDR3 spans 17 amino acids. The trim removed 4 bases at V and 5 bases at J, leaving 7 bases unmatched. CDR3 coding DNA: TGTGCCAGCAGCTCCGGACTAGCGGGAGTCCGTACCGGGGAGCTGTTTTTT. This codes for CASSSGLAGVRTGELFF.

This clone was seen more than once but under ten times. J is TRBJ2-7 and V is TRBV5-5; 8 bases are a match to TRBD2. CDR1 is SGHKS and CDR2 is YYEKEE in the germline V gene (reference sequence). J lost 3 bases, V lost 4 bases, and 9 bases had no gene match. This CDR3 region has 15 residues. CDR3 region: CASSISGTNNYEQYF. CDR3 DNA sequence: TGTGCCAGCAGCATTAGCGGGACTAACAACTACGAGCAGTACTTC.

V and J are TRBV5-1 and TRBJ2-3; 9 bases agree with TRBD1. The V gene end was trimmed by 5 bases and the J gene end by 3 bases; junction bases not matched to a gene: 13. Per the germline V gene, CDR1 is SGHRS and CDR2 is YFSETQ. This CDR3 has 17 residues. CDR3 in DNA: TGCGCCAGCAGGACTTACGGGACAGGGATCGGGACAGATACGCAGTATTTT. This encodes CASRTYGTGIGTDTQYF.

V usage is TRBV10-2 and J usage is TRBJ2-5; D might be TRBD2 (5 bases). The germline gives CDR1 WSHSY, CDR2 SAAADI. The CDR3 runs 15 residues. The V and J ends lost 3 bases and 1 base respectively, with 12 bases between them. Here the CDR3 DNA reads TGCGCCAGCAGTGAAAGAGGGAGACTCCAAGAGACCCAGTACTTC. This translates into CASSERGRLQETQYF.

There are a few counts of this clone. This chain uses TRBV6-5 with TRBJ2-7, with no clear D. This CDR3 spans 12 amino acids. Germline V lookup: CDR1 MNHEY, CDR2 SVGAGI. V dropped 8 bases and J dropped 6 bases, with 14 bases sitting between them. Here the CDR3 reads CASPSVRFEQYF. DNA of the CDR3: TGTGCCAGCCCTTCGGTCCGGTTCGAGCAGTACTTC.